The 32 T cell receptor beta chains below come from one sample, sequenced in a study of vaccination and CD4 T cells after COVID-19. Researchers used the Oncomine TCR Beta short-read assay to sequence DNA from cultured CD4+ T cells. TCRdb ran MiXCR on the PCR reads and lists one entry per CDR3 protein. Found here are about 14,000 distinct CDR3 sequences, around half of them singletons; the top ten hold over 8%. These TCRs' antigens remain unknown. The treatment was: approximately nine-day PBMC culture with coronavirus spike peptide pools or control peptides (ViraFEST assay). Sequencing was carried out using CD4+ T cells from blood, cultured in vitro. These receptors came from a human donor who had recovered from COVID-19.

This clonotype was found a few times. V gene TRBV6-2 or TRBV6-3 combines with J gene TRBJ2-3, with no clear D. The CDR3 sequence is 13 residues long. Trimming removed 7 bases at V and 0 bases at J, with 8 bases between. CDR1 and CDR2 from the germline V gene are MNHEY and SVGEGT. The CDR3 protein is CASIADSTDTQYF. In nucleotides, the CDR3 is TGTGCCAGCATTGCGGACAGCACAGATACGCAGTATTTT.

The J gene is TRBJ2-3, the V gene TRBV6-1; tentative D call: TRBD2 (6 bases). With 5 bases removed from V and 10 bases from J, the gap between germline ends came to 13 bases. Germline CDR1 reads MNHNS; CDR2 reads SASEGT. This CDR3 contains 12 residues. CDR3 coding DNA: TGTGCCAGCAGTCGTTCGGAGGGCTCGCAGTATTTT. Translation: CASSRSEGSQYF.

V and J are TRBV4-1 and TRBJ1-5; D might be TRBD1 (6 bases). Per the germline V gene, CDR1 is MGHRA and CDR2 is YSYEKL. CDR3 length equals 17 residues. Deletions cut 6 bases from V and 0 bases from J, with 18 bases between. In nucleotides, the CDR3 is TGCGCCAGCAGTCGGGAGGGGGGACAAAATAGCAATCAGCCCCAGCATTTT. Encoded protein: CASSREGGQNSNQPQHF.

The chain links TRBV27 to TRBJ1-2; D possibly corresponds to TRBD1 (5 bases). V was shortened by 3 bases and J by 8 bases, with 22 bases between the two germline ends. CDR1 MNHEY and CDR2 SMNVEV come from the germline V gene (reference sequence). This CDR3 is 16 amino acids long. The DNA for the CDR3 is TGTGCCAGCAGTTTGAGTCCCCCCGACAGTTATCGGGGCTACACCTTC. It codes for CASSLSPPDSYRGYTF.

The rearrangement uses TRBV20-1 and TRBJ2-2; a weak D match, TRBD2 (6 bases). The CDR3 sequence is 15 residues long. CDR1 is DFQATT and CDR2 is SNEGSKA in the germline V gene (reference sequence). The V gene lost 1 base and the J gene lost 6 bases, with 15 bases spanning the gap. CDR3 DNA sequence: TGCAGTGCTAGAGGTGAACTAGCAAGGGCCGGGGAGCTGTTTTTT. Translating it yields CSARGELARAGELFF.

The CDR3 nucleotides read TGTGCCAGCAGTGACCGGGACAGGAACTACGAGCAGTACTTC. Amino acid sequence: CASSDRDRNYEQYF. The chain is built from TRBV6-1 and TRBJ2-7; the match to TRBD1 covers 8 bases. Germline V gene data show CDR1 as MNHNS and CDR2 as SASEGT. The CDR3 sequence is 14 residues long. Trimming took 3 bases from V and 3 from J; bases not matched to a gene: 4.

The chain couples TRBV5-4 to TRBJ1-5; 8 bases match TRBD1. Unmatched junction bases numbered 0, after V lost 0 bases and J lost 7 bases. Germline CDR1 reads SGHNT; CDR2 reads YYREEE (reference sequence). This CDR3 has 13 amino acids. The CDR3 region has the DNA TGTGCCAGCAGCTTGGGACAGGGGCAGCCCCAGCATTTT. It is translated as CASSLGQGQPQHF.

This clonotype occurred a few times. V usage is TRBV19 and J usage is TRBJ2-5, with a weak D call TRBD1 (5 bases). Germline assignment: CDR1 LNHDA and CDR2 SQIVND (reference sequence). V was trimmed by 11 bases and J by 6 bases, leaving 19 bases between them. The CDR3 totals 13 residues. CDR3 DNA: TGTGCCTCAAAAGGGGCTAGTCATAAGACCCAGTACTTC. Translated, it gives CASKGASHKTQYF.

The chain couples TRBV10-3 to TRBJ1-5; 7 bases align to TRBD1. The CDR3 is 15 residues long. Unmatched junction bases numbered 6, after V lost 5 bases and J lost 2 bases. The germline V gene encodes CDR1 ENHRY and CDR2 SYGVKD. The CDR3 reads CAISPGGTGNQPQHF. CDR3 in DNA: TGTGCCATCAGTCCAGGGGGAACGGGCAATCAGCCCCAGCATTTT.

This chain connects TRBV7-3 to TRBJ1-3; D gene uncertain. Between the trimmed V and J ends, which lost 3 bases and 3 bases, there was a span of 6 bases. Per the germline V gene, CDR1 is SGHTA and CDR2 is FQGTGA. This CDR3 region has 13 residues. The CDR3, as DNA: TGTGCCAGCAGCTTCACTGATGGAAACACCATATATTTT. As protein: CASSFTDGNTIYF.

The gene calls are TRBV6-1 and TRBJ1-6; 8 nucleotides agree with TRBD1. With V trimmed by 6 bases and J by 6 bases, 13 bases remained unmatched. The germline gives CDR1 MNHNS, CDR2 SASEGT. This CDR3 contains 17 residues. DNA for the CDR3: TGTGCCAGCAGGACGATAAGCGGACAGGGAATTAATTCACCCCTCCACTTT. Protein: CASRTISGQGINSPLHF.

The CDR3 sequence: CASRKDSLYEQYF. The CDR3 region has the DNA TGCGCCAGCAGAAAGGACAGCCTCTACGAGCAGTACTTC. This sequence joins TRBV5-1 and TRBJ2-7, with D possibly matching TRBD1 (6 bases). The CDR3 loop spans 13 amino acids. Germline V gives CDR1 SGHRS, CDR2 YFSETQ. V shed 5 bases and J shed 3 bases, with 12 bases lying between them.

The chain couples TRBV28 to TRBJ1-2; the match to TRBD1 covers 11 bases. There are 14 residues in the CDR3. The V and J ends lost 2 bases and 4 bases, in that order; junction bases with no gene match: 0. Germline V gene sequence: CDR1 MDHEN, CDR2 SYDVKM. The CDR3 region has the DNA TGTGCCAGCAGTTTAGGGACAGGGGGCTATGGCTACACCTTC. Translation gives CASSLGTGGYGYTF.

This sequence joins TRBV24-1 and TRBJ2-7; the match to TRBD2 covers 7 bases. V lost 4 bases to trimming and J lost 6 bases; unmatched junction nucleotides: 5. The CDR3 spans 13 residues. Germline assignment: CDR1 KGHDR and CDR2 SFDVKD. CDR3 nucleotides: TGTGCCACCAGTGAATATCCGGGGGGCGAGCAGTACTTC. It yields the protein CATSEYPGGEQYF.

The V and J genes are TRBV20-1 and TRBJ2-3, with 9 bases that match TRBD2. Trimming at V came to 1 base and at J to 2 bases, leaving 7 bases not matched to a gene. Per the germline V gene, CDR1 is DFQATT and CDR2 is SNEGSKA (reference sequence). This CDR3 contains 16 residues. DNA for the CDR3: TGCAGTGCTAGAGCCCTCCTAGCGGGACACACAGATACGCAGTATTTT. Amino acids: CSARALLAGHTDTQYF.

This rearrangement joins TRBV29-1 to TRBJ1-5; D is uncertain. The CDR3 has 15 amino acids. CDR1 and CDR2 from the germline V gene are SQVTM and ANQGSEA. Deletions cut 4 bases from V and 2 bases from J, with 15 bases between. The chain's CDR3 is CSVVVLEGRNQPQHF. The CDR3 DNA reads TGCAGCGTTGTGGTTCTGGAGGGCCGCAATCAGCCCCAGCATTTT.

CDR3 nucleotide sequence: TGTGCCAGCAGGGACCCTATTGGGGTGGGCAATGAGCAGTTCTTC. Translation gives CASRDPIGVGNEQFF. The chain has TRBV6-1 and TRBJ2-1; D remains ambiguous. V was clipped by 6 bases and J by 6 bases, with 18 bases between them. Germline V gives CDR1 MNHNS, CDR2 SASEGT. This CDR3 spans 15 amino acids.

This chain connects TRBV5-6 to TRBJ1-2; a possible D gene is TRBD1 (5 bases). V was shortened by 0 bases and J by 2 bases, with 11 bases between the two germline ends. Germline V CDR1 and CDR2: SGHDT, YYEEEE. This CDR3 is 15 amino acids long. CDR3 residues: CASSLGRQGNYGYTF. For the CDR3, the DNA is TGTGCCAGCAGCTTGGGAAGGCAGGGAAACTATGGCTACACCTTC.

The chain is built from TRBV6-5 and TRBJ2-1; the match to TRBD2 covers 7 bases. The CDR3 contains 14 residues. J was trimmed by 8 bases and V by 2 bases; bases with no gene match: 6. Germline V gene data show CDR1 as MNHEY and CDR2 as SVGAGI. The CDR3 loop reads CASSYGQGGHEQFF. The DNA for the CDR3 is TGTGCCAGCAGTTACGGCCAGGGAGGGCATGAGCAGTTCTTC.

The chain combines TRBV30 with TRBJ1-1, with D tentatively TRBD1 (5 bases). V was shortened by 4 bases and J by 13 bases, with 22 bases between the two germline ends. The CDR3 consists of 13 residues. Per germline, CDR1 GTSNPN and CDR2 SVGIG (reference sequence). The CDR3 loop reads CAWILTRGSEGFF. The CDR3 region has the DNA TGTGCCTGGATCCTAACGAGGGGATCTGAGGGTTTCTTT.

The chain uses TRBV5-1 and TRBJ2-7; D is possibly TRBD1 (6 bases). The V gene lost 3 bases and the J gene lost 3 bases, with 10 bases spanning the gap. The CDR3 runs 13 residues. The germline gives CDR1 SGHRS, CDR2 YFSETQ. As DNA, the CDR3 is TGCGCCAGCAGCTCACAGGGACACTACGAGCAGTACTTC. It encodes CASSSQGHYEQYF.

CDR3 coding DNA: TGTGCCAGCAGTTACGAGCGGGCAGCCTACGAGCAGTACTTC. Translation: CASSYERAAYEQYF. This chain joins TRBV6-5 and TRBJ2-7, with D possibly being TRBD2 (6 bases). Trimming took 2 bases from V and 2 from J, leaving 10 bases between them. The germline V gene has CDR1 MNHEY and CDR2 SVGAGI. The CDR3 loop spans 14 amino acids.

The J gene is TRBJ2-7, the V gene TRBV7-2; D assignment may be TRBD1 or TRBD2 (5 bases each). The germline V gene has CDR1 SGHTA and CDR2 FQGNSA. Trimming removed 4 bases at V and 3 bases at J, with 13 bases between. The CDR3 totals 14 residues. For the CDR3, the DNA is TGTGCCAGCAGCTCACTCGGGACGTTCTACGAGCAGTACTTC. It translates to CASSSLGTFYEQYF.

V usage is TRBV7-9 and J usage is TRBJ2-3, with D unresolved. This CDR3 has 12 residues. Germline lookup yields CDR1 SEHNR and CDR2 FQNEAQ (reference sequence). Trimming left V 6 bases short and J 13 bases short, with 17 bases between. The CDR3 nucleotides read TGTGCCAGCAGTCGTTCCCGAACCGAGAAGTATTTT. Its protein is CASSRSRTEKYF.

This clonotype has a handful of counts. The chain is built from TRBV7-3 and TRBJ1-1; TRBD1 matches at 9 bases. Trimming cost V 5 bases and J 6 bases; bases outside gene matches: 4. CDR1 SGHTA and CDR2 FQGTGA come from the germline V gene. The CDR3 extends over 13 amino acids. The CDR3 sequence is CASSVQGASEAFF. CDR3 bases: TGTGCCAGCAGCGTACAGGGGGCCTCTGAAGCTTTCTTT.

The chain has TRBV11-2 and TRBJ2-3; the D gene is possibly TRBD1 (5 bases). Germline V gene sequence: CDR1 SGHAT, CDR2 FQNNGV. The CDR3 spans 16 residues. Trimming removed 4 bases at V and 1 base at J, with 15 bases between. CDR3 nucleotides: TGTGCCAGCAGCTCCATCCTAGGGGTCGGCACAGATACGCAGTATTTT. Amino acids: CASSSILGVGTDTQYF.

This clonotype is medium-sized within its sample. J is TRBJ1-1 and V is TRBV11-2, with D unclear. Germline V gene sequence: CDR1 SGHAT, CDR2 FQNNGV. The length of the CDR3 is 14 residues. Trimming removed 5 bases from V and 0 bases from J, with 10 bases in between. The CDR3 region is CASSTNIMNTEAFF. CDR3 in DNA: TGTGCCAGCAGCACCAACATCATGAACACTGAAGCTTTCTTT.

The chain has TRBV20-1 and TRBJ2-7; 13 nucleotides agree with TRBD2. V was clipped by 2 bases and J by 2 bases; unmatched bases: 3. There are 15 residues in the CDR3. Per the germline V gene, CDR1 is DFQATT and CDR2 is SNEGSKA (reference sequence). The chain's CDR3 is CSARKLAGGTYEQYF. The CDR3 nucleotides are TGCAGTGCTAGAAAACTAGCGGGGGGGACCTACGAGCAGTACTTC.

The V gene is TRBV20-1, the J gene TRBJ1-5, with 8 bases that match TRBD1. The junction had 3 bases not matched to a gene; V was cut back by 5 bases and J by 0 bases. CDR1 is DFQATT and CDR2 is SNEGSKA in the germline V gene (reference sequence). This CDR3 has 14 residues. The CDR3 sequence is CSAAGTGSNQPQHF. The CDR3 nucleotides read TGCAGTGCTGCCGGGACAGGTAGCAATCAGCCCCAGCATTTT.

This chain uses TRBV20-1 with TRBJ2-1; 9 bases agree with TRBD1. Looked up from germline, CDR1 is DFQATT and CDR2 is SNEGSKA (reference sequence). The CDR3 is 15 amino acids. V gave up 4 bases and J gave up 5 bases; unmatched junction bases: 9. In DNA, the CDR3 is TGCAGTGCTACCCCCTCGGGACAGGGTAACAATGAGCAGTTCTTC. Translation: CSATPSGQGNNEQFF.

The rearrangement links TRBV12-3 or TRBV12-4 to TRBJ1-2, with no clear D. The V end lost 6 bases, the J end lost 4 bases, and 12 bases lay between the germline ends. CDR3 length: 13 amino acids. CDR3 nucleotides: TGTGCCAGCAGCCATCGGGCTTCCTATGGCTACACCTTC. Protein sequence: CASSHRASYGYTF.

The rearrangement joins TRBV27 to TRBJ1-6; D is uncertain. Germline-derived CDR1 and CDR2 are MNHEY and SMNVEV (reference sequence). The V and J ends lost 8 bases and 4 bases respectively, with 6 bases between them. This CDR3 comprises 12 residues. CDR3 nucleotides: TGTGCCAGCGGGGTTTATAATTCACCCCTCCACTTT. It specifies CASGVYNSPLHF.